The 21 T cell receptor beta chains in this list originate from one sample, sequenced in a study of vaccination effects on CD4 cells after COVID-19. Antigens for these TCRs are unknown. Assay: immunoSEQ multiplex PCR; the TCRdb copy retains only in-frame clones and omits some. The sample yields approximately 47,000 clones, roughly two thirds seen once. Isolation of CD4+ T cells took place after nine to ten days of culture. The cohort was immunized with two doses of either the BNT162b2 or mRNA-1273 vaccine. The starting material was CD4+ T cells from PBMCs cultured without peptide, obtained after COVID-19 vaccination. The receptors stem from a human donor who received a COVID-19 vaccine.

This clone has more than one count but fewer than ten. The CDR3 loop is CASSRTGLAGDNEQFF. The CDR3 DNA reads as TGTGCCAGCAGCCGAACAGGACTAGCGGGGGACAATGAGCAGTTCTTC. The chain couples TRBV3-1 (or the pseudogene TRBV3-2) to TRBJ2-1; 13 bases align to TRBD2. The CDR3 length is 16 residues. The J segment lost 5 bases and the V segment lost 4 bases, leaving 5 bases of the junction unmatched. Germline loops: CDR1 LGHDT, CDR2 YNNKEL (reference sequence).

The gene calls are TRBV24-1 and TRBJ2-5; TRBD2 agrees at 10 bases. The CDR3 runs to 15 residues. Germline trimming cut 3 bases from V and 1 base from J; bases unmatched to any gene: 1. The germline V gene has CDR1 KGHDR and CDR2 SFDVKD. As DNA, the CDR3 is TGTGCCACCAGTGATCCTAGCGGGGGCCAAGAGACCCAGTACTTC. As protein: CATSDPSGGQETQYF.

The chain joins TRBV5-8 to TRBJ2-1, with 10 nucleotides matching TRBD1. After removal of 5 bases from V and 9 bases from J, the junction contained 8 bases not matched to a gene. CDR3 length equals 14 residues. Germline-derived CDR1 and CDR2 are SGHTS and YDEGEE. CDR3 sequence: CASSLRDRGGEQFF. CDR3 coding DNA: TGTGCCAGCAGTCTCCGGGACAGGGGAGGTGAGCAGTTCTTC.

The chain employs TRBV5-1 and TRBJ2-1; TRBD2 agrees at 7 bases. CDR1 SGHRS and CDR2 YFSETQ come from the germline V gene. This CDR3 has 15 residues. V was clipped by 1 base and J by 1 base; unmatched bases: 2. CDR3 in DNA: TGCGCCAGCAGCTTGCCTAGCGGATCCTACAATGAGCAGTTCTTC. It translates to CASSLPSGSYNEQFF.

The gene calls are TRBV7-9 and TRBJ2-2; tentatively, D is TRBD1 (5 bases). CDR3 size: 15 residues. Looked up from germline, CDR1 is SEHNR and CDR2 is FQNEAQ (reference sequence). Trimming left V 2 bases short and J 2 bases short, with 9 bases between. The DNA of the CDR3 is TGTGCCAGCAGCTTATGGGGCTCCAACACCGGGGAGCTGTTTTTT. Its translation is CASSLWGSNTGELFF. The entire variable domain, with the rest obtained from reference TRBV7-9 and TRBJ2-2, is as follows: DTGVSQNPRHKITKRGQNVTFRCDPISEHNRLYWYRQTLGQGPEFLTYFQNEAQLEKSRLLSDRFSAERPKGSFSTLEIQRTEQGDSAMYLCASSLWGSNTGELFFGEGSRLTVL.

The genes are TRBV5-1 and TRBJ1-3, with a weak D call TRBD1 (6 bases). The V end lost 2 bases, the J end lost 4 bases, and 16 bases lay between the germline ends. Germline assignment: CDR1 SGHRS and CDR2 YFSETQ. This CDR3 has 16 residues. Written as DNA, the CDR3 is TGCGCCAGCAGCTTAGGCGCTGGGGGCGTCGGAAACACCATATATTTT. Translation gives CASSLGAGGVGNTIYF.

The chain links TRBV19 to TRBJ2-7; a weak D match, TRBD1 (6 bases). Per the germline V gene, CDR1 is LNHDA and CDR2 is SQIVND (reference sequence). V was trimmed by 6 bases and J by 0 bases, leaving 12 bases between them. This CDR3 region has 14 residues. The CDR3 DNA follows: TGTGCCAGTAGGTATGACAGGAGCTCCTACGAGCAGTACTTC. This codes for CASRYDRSSYEQYF.

This clone was seen once. The genes are TRBV4-1 and TRBJ1-1; D gene uncertain. Germline V gene lookup returns CDR1 MGHRA and CDR2 YSYEKL. The CDR3 sequence is 17 residues long. The V end was cut by 4 bases, the J end by 8 bases, with 26 bases between. Here the CDR3 reads CASSRVGSGRILPEAFF. The DNA for the CDR3 is TGCGCCAGCAGCCGGGTAGGATCTGGTCGTATCCTTCCAGAAGCTTTCTTT.

This chain connects TRBV29-1 to TRBJ1-2; no definite D call. The CDR3 totals 11 residues. The V gene's germline CDR1 is SQVTM and CDR2 ANQGSEA. V lost 6 bases and J 1 base, leaving 6 bases between the germline ends. DNA for the CDR3: TGCAGCGTATGGGGTAACTATGGCTACACCTTC. Protein: CSVWGNYGYTF.

The CDR3 here is CASSEGTELSNQPQHF. In DNA form, the CDR3 reads TGTGCCAGCAGTGAGGGAACAGAACTTAGCAATCAGCCCCAGCATTTT. The chain couples TRBV6-1 to TRBJ1-5; D gene ambiguous. Germline V gene sequence: CDR1 MNHNS, CDR2 SASEGT. Trimming removed 3 bases from V and 0 bases from J, with 12 bases in between. The CDR3 length is 16 residues.

The chain is built from TRBV20-1 and TRBJ1-1; no firm D call. V shed 5 bases and J shed 3 bases, with 7 bases lying between them. Germline V gene data show CDR1 as DFQATT and CDR2 as SNEGSKA (reference sequence). This CDR3 comprises 11 residues. CDR3 sequence: CSAPWYTEAFF. The CDR3 DNA reads TGCAGTGCTCCCTGGTACACTGAAGCTTTCTTT.

This clone was seen just once. The chain is built from TRBV6-5 and TRBJ1-2; D is undetermined. The CDR3 runs to 13 residues. Germline CDR1 is MNHEY and CDR2 is SVGAGI. The germline V and J ends were trimmed by 0 bases and 7 bases, with 9 bases remaining between them. The DNA for the CDR3 is TGTGCCAGCAGTTACTCGTATTCCCGTGGCTACACCTTC. The encoded protein is CASSYSYSRGYTF.

The CDR3 loop is CASSWGLAGAAAQYF. The CDR3 region has the DNA TGTGCCAGCAGCTGGGGACTAGCGGGGGCTGCGGCCCAGTACTTC. The genes are TRBV7-2 and TRBJ2-5; 14 bases are a match to TRBD2. This CDR3 is built from 15 residues. The germline V gene encodes CDR1 SGHTA and CDR2 FQGNSA. V was pared by 4 bases and J by 9 bases, with 7 bases of the junction left unmatched. The whole variable domain, remainder taken from reference TRBV7-2 and TRBJ2-5, is GAGVSQSPSNKVTEKGKDVELRCDPISGHTALYWYRQSLGQGLEFLIYFQGNSAPDKSGLPSDRFSAERTGGSVSTLTIQRTQQEDSAVYLCASSWGLAGAAAQYFGPGTRLLVL.

This sequence joins TRBV7-2 and TRBJ2-7, with 7 positions matching TRBD2. The CDR3 length is 15 residues. Looked up from germline, CDR1 is SGHTA and CDR2 is FQGNSA. The V gene end was trimmed by 2 bases and the J gene end by 0 bases; junction bases not matched to a gene: 4. The CDR3, as DNA: TGTGCCAGCAGCTTAAGTAGCGGGTACTCCTACGAGCAGTACTTC. Translated: CASSLSSGYSYEQYF.

The chain carries TRBV19 and TRBJ2-5; 15 positions agree with TRBD2. CDR3 length: 16 residues. CDR1 and CDR2 (germline): LNHDA, SQIVND (reference sequence). The V segment lost 5 bases and the J segment 5 bases; nucleotides outside the gene matches: 6. This CDR3 reads CASSAGLAGGSETQYF. CDR3 nucleotides: TGTGCCAGTAGTGCGGGACTAGCGGGAGGAAGTGAGACCCAGTACTTC. Complete variable domain (other parts from reference TRBV19 and TRBJ2-5): DGGITQSPKYLFRKEGQNVTLSCEQNLNHDAMYWYRQDPGQGLRLIYYSQIVNDFQKGDIAEGYSVSREKKESFPLTVTSAQKNPTAFYLCASSAGLAGGSETQYFGPGTRLLVL.

The chain uses TRBV9 and TRBJ2-5; TRBD1 matches at 8 bases. The CDR3 contains 14 residues. The V gene's germline CDR1 is SGDLS and CDR2 YYNGEE. The junction had 4 bases not matched to a gene; V was cut back by 2 bases and J by 4 bases. In DNA, the CDR3 is TGTGCCAGCAGCGTTCGACAGGGGCGAGAGACCCAGTACTTC. This codes for CASSVRQGRETQYF.

The chain is built from TRBV12-3 or TRBV12-4 and TRBJ2-5; TRBD2 aligns across 7 bases. The V segment lost 3 bases and the J segment 4 bases; nucleotides outside the gene matches: 2. CDR3 size: 13 residues. The CDR3 here is CASSFLAGETQYF. The CDR3 coding sequence is TGTGCCAGCAGTTTCTTAGCGGGAGAGACCCAGTACTTC.

This clone was recorded a few times. CDR3 amino acids: CASRPEYGYTF. CDR3 nucleotides: TGTGCCAGCAGACCCGAGTATGGCTACACCTTC. V is TRBV28 and J is TRBJ1-2; no reliable D call. V shed 6 bases and J shed 5 bases, with 7 bases lying between them. The CDR3 loop spans 11 amino acids. CDR1 MDHEN and CDR2 SYDVKM come from the germline V gene.

This clone was counted a single time. This CDR3 is CASSQPGQSSGELFF. As DNA, the CDR3 is TGTGCCAGCAGCCAACCGGGACAGTCATCCGGGGAGCTGTTTTTT. V is TRBV4-2 and J is TRBJ2-2; 7 bases align to TRBD1. Trimming took 2 bases from V and 6 from J; bases not matched to a gene: 6. This CDR3 is built from 15 residues. Germline CDR1 reads LGHNA; CDR2 reads YNFKEQ.

The chain recombines TRBV29-1 with TRBJ1-2; 12 positions match TRBD1. The V and J ends lost 7 bases and 1 base, in that order; junction bases with no gene match: 13. The CDR3 is 17 amino acids. Germline lookup yields CDR1 SQVTM and CDR2 ANQGSEA. Written as DNA, the CDR3 is TGCAGCGCCCCACCCGGGACAGGGGGCCCCCTTAACTATGGCTACACCTTC. Encoded protein: CSAPPGTGGPLNYGYTF.

V gene TRBV7-9 combines with J gene TRBJ1-3; no reliable D call. Looked up from germline, CDR1 is SEHNR and CDR2 is FQNEAQ (reference sequence). Trimming took off 1 base at V and 0 bases at J, with 7 bases between the two ends. The length of the CDR3 is 15 residues. CDR3 sequence reads: CASSLVQNSGNTIYF. The DNA for the CDR3 is TGTGCCAGCAGCTTAGTACAGAACTCTGGAAACACCATATATTTT.